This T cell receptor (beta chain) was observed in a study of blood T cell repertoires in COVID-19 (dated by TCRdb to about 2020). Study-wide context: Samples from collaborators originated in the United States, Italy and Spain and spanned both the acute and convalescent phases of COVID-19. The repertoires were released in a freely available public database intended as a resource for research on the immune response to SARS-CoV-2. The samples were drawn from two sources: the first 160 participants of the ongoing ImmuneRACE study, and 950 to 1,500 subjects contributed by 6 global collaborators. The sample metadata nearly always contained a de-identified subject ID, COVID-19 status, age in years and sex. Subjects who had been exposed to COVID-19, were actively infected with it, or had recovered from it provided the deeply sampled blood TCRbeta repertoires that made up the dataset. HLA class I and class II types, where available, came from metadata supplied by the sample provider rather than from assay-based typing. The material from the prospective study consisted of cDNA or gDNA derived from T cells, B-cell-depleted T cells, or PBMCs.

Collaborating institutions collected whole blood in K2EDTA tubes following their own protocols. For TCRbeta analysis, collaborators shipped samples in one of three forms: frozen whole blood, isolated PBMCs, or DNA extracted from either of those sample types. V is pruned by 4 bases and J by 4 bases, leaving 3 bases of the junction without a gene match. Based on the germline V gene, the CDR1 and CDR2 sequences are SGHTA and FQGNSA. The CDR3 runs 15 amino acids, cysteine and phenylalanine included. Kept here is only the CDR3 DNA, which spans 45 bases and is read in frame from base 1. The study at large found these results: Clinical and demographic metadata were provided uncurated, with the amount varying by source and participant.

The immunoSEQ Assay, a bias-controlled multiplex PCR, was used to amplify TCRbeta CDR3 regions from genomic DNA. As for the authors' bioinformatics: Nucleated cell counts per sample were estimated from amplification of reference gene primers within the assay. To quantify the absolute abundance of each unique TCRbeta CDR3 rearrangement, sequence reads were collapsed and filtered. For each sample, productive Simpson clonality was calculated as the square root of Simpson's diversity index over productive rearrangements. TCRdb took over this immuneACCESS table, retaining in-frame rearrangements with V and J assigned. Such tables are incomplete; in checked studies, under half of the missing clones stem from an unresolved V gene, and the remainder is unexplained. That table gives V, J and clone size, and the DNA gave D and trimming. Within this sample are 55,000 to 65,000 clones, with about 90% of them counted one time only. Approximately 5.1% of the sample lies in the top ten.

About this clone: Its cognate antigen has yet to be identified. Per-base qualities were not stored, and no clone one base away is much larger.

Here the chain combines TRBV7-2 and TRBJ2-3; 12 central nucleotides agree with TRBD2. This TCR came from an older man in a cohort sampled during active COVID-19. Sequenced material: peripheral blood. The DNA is TGTGCCAGCAGCTCTCTAGCGGGAGGGCCAGATACGCAGTATTTT. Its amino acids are CASSSLAGGPDTQYF.